The present T cell receptor (beta chain) was sequenced within a study of OX40 agonist ivuxolimab in advanced cancers. Overall study context: Dose-escalation patients had hepatocellular carcinoma, melanoma, renal cell or head and neck cancer.

In its sample, this clone was seen once. TCRdb's table, derived via immunoSEQ multiplex PCR, lists solely in-frame clones and lacks some. This sample has about 59,000 clones; 87% occur once, and the top ten carry 0.37%. J was trimmed by 2 bases and V by 5 bases; bases with no gene match: 9. Germline CDR1 and CDR2: KGHSH and LQKENI. This CDR3 region has 15 residues. Sequencing used CD4+ or CD8+ T cells sorted from blood, obtained in a trial of the OX40 agonist ivuxolimab. The source is an adult with an advanced solid tumor such as melanoma, head and neck, liver or kidney cancer. The rearrangement links TRBV18 to TRBJ2-7; the match to TRBD1 covers 7 bases. The CDR3 DNA is TGTGCCAGCTCATTTGGACAGGTGGGGGCCTACGAGCAGTACTTC. Translated: CASSFGQVGAYEQYF.